A selection of T cell receptor beta chains follows, all from one sample in a study of cytomegalovirus exposure and HLA in healthy donors. The data were produced by immunoSEQ multiplex PCR, yet TCRdb's version contains in-frame clones alone and is incomplete. The table records 95,000 to 150,000 clones, around 76% of them present only once. Sequencing was performed on PBMCs. The receptors come from a man in his sixties in good health and CMV-seropositive. The CDR3 runs from the conserved cysteine through the conserved F or W. Each record gives: CDR3 protein, CDR3 DNA, V gene, J gene, clone size, D gene. A D gene is named only where the DNA matches it firmly. Size is stated for part of the rows, as once, few or many counts, or as a class when the clone is expanded.

cdr3_aa: CSVVSEIRDLYEQYF
cdr3_nt: TGCAGCGTTGTGTCCGAAATCAGGGATCTCTACGAGCAGTACTTC
v_call: TRBV29-1
j_call: TRBJ2-7
clone_size: NA
d_call: NA

cdr3_aa: CASRPLQDTQYF
cdr3_nt: TGTGCAAGTCGCCCCCTCCAGGATACGCAGTATTTT
v_call: TRBV12-2
j_call: TRBJ2-3
clone_size: NA
d_call: NA

cdr3_aa: CASTLDGDGYTF
cdr3_nt: TGTGCCAGCACCCTGGACGGGGATGGCTACACCTTC
v_call: TRBV5-5
j_call: TRBJ1-2
clone_size: NA
d_call: NA

cdr3_aa: CASRLSGGEDTGELFF
cdr3_nt: TGTGCCAGCAGGCTATCAGGGGGCGAGGACACCGGGGAGCTGTTTTTT
v_call: TRBV7-2
j_call: TRBJ2-2
clone_size: NA
d_call: TRBD1

cdr3_aa: CASSLAHNTEAFF
cdr3_nt: TGTGCCAGCAGCTTAGCCCATAACACTGAAGCTTTCTTT
v_call: TRBV11-3
j_call: TRBJ1-1
clone_size: NA
d_call: NA

cdr3_aa: CASSHHPGTSGNTGELFF
cdr3_nt: TGTGCCAGCAGTCACCATCCCGGGACTAGCGGGAACACCGGGGAGCTGTTTTTT
v_call: TRBV28
j_call: TRBJ2-2
clone_size: NA
d_call: TRBD2

cdr3_aa: CASSSQGLTSTDTQYF
cdr3_nt: TGTGCCAGCAGCTCCCAGGGGCTTACTAGCACAGATACGCAGTATTTT
v_call: TRBV7-8
j_call: TRBJ2-3
clone_size: NA
d_call: NA

cdr3_aa: CASSEAQGVYEQYF
cdr3_nt: TGTGCCAGCAGTGAAGCACAGGGGGTCTACGAGCAGTACTTC
v_call: TRBV2
j_call: TRBJ2-7
clone_size: NA
d_call: TRBD1

cdr3_aa: CASYSTEGNTEAFF
cdr3_nt: TGCGCCAGCTACTCCACGGAGGGCAACACTGAAGCTTTCTTT
v_call: TRBV5-1
j_call: TRBJ1-1
clone_size: NA
d_call: NA

cdr3_aa: CASRVGQGIGQPQHF
cdr3_nt: TGTGCCAGCAGGGTCGGACAGGGAATAGGTCAGCCCCAGCATTTT
v_call: TRBV2
j_call: TRBJ1-5
clone_size: NA
d_call: TRBD1

cdr3_aa: CASLNQEGVETQYF
cdr3_nt: TGTGCCAGCCTAAATCAGGAAGGGGTTGAGACCCAGTACTTC
v_call: TRBV21-1
j_call: TRBJ2-5
clone_size: NA
d_call: NA

cdr3_aa: CASSDPFLGYNEQFF
cdr3_nt: TGTGCCAGCAGTGATCCTTTTCTAGGTTACAATGAGCAGTTCTTC
v_call: TRBV6-1
j_call: TRBJ2-1
clone_size: NA
d_call: NA

cdr3_aa: CASSIRGQDPYEQYF
cdr3_nt: TGTGCCAGTAGTATCAGGGGGCAGGACCCCTACGAGCAGTACTTC
v_call: TRBV19
j_call: TRBJ2-7
clone_size: NA
d_call: TRBD1

cdr3_aa: CASSLGRGSRNEQFF
cdr3_nt: TGTGCCAGCAGTTTAGGGAGGGGTAGCAGAAATGAGCAGTTCTTC
v_call: TRBV28
j_call: TRBJ2-1
clone_size: once
d_call: TRBD2

cdr3_aa: CASSPSGDRGEKLFF
cdr3_nt: TGCGCCAGCAGCCCCTCTGGGGACAGGGGGGAAAAACTGTTTTTT
v_call: TRBV5-1
j_call: TRBJ1-4
clone_size: NA
d_call: TRBD1

cdr3_aa: CASSPPSRRVINEQFF
cdr3_nt: TGTGCCAGCTCACCACCATCGCGACGGGTGATTAATGAGCAGTTCTTC
v_call: TRBV18
j_call: TRBJ2-1
clone_size: NA
d_call: NA

cdr3_aa: CASGPGTSNSPLHF
cdr3_nt: TGCGCCAGCGGCCCCGGGACAAGTAATTCACCCCTCCACTTT
v_call: TRBV5-1
j_call: TRBJ1-6
clone_size: NA
d_call: NA

cdr3_aa: CASSEGAISEQYF
cdr3_nt: TGTGCCAGCAGCGAGGGGGCCATCTCCGAGCAGTACTTC
v_call: TRBV9
j_call: TRBJ2-7
clone_size: NA
d_call: TRBD1

cdr3_aa: CASSPFTRYGYTF
cdr3_nt: TGTGCCAGCAGCCCCTTTACTCGCTATGGCTACACCTTC
v_call: TRBV7-8
j_call: TRBJ1-2
clone_size: NA
d_call: NA

cdr3_aa: CASNPQQGNQPQHF
cdr3_nt: TGTGCCAGTAATCCCCAACAGGGAAATCAGCCCCAGCATTTT
v_call: TRBV19
j_call: TRBJ1-5
clone_size: NA
d_call: NA

cdr3_aa: CASTWGTPGANVLTF
cdr3_nt: TGCGCCAGCACCTGGGGGACTCCGGGGGCCAACGTCCTGACTTTC
v_call: TRBV5-1
j_call: TRBJ2-6
clone_size: NA
d_call: NA

cdr3_aa: CASSGRGYKEAFF
cdr3_nt: TGTGCCAGCAGCGGACGGGGGTACAAGGAAGCTTTCTTT
v_call: TRBV6-5
j_call: TRBJ1-1
clone_size: NA
d_call: NA

cdr3_aa: CASSSEDRVGETQYF
cdr3_nt: TGCGCCAGCAGCTCGGAGGACAGGGTAGGCGAGACCCAGTACTTC
v_call: TRBV5-1
j_call: TRBJ2-5
clone_size: NA
d_call: TRBD1

cdr3_aa: CASSPSTGTKNTEAFF
cdr3_nt: TGTGCCAGCAGTCCATCGACCGGGACAAAGAACACTGAAGCTTTCTTT
v_call: TRBV27
j_call: TRBJ1-1
clone_size: NA
d_call: NA

cdr3_aa: CASTPTTGGNTIYF
cdr3_nt: TGTGCCAGCACCCCCACGACGGGGGGAAACACCATATATTTT
v_call: TRBV6-1
j_call: TRBJ1-3
clone_size: NA
d_call: NA

cdr3_aa: CASSLDRGPPSYEQYF
cdr3_nt: TGTGCCAGCAGTTTAGACAGGGGGCCTCCTTCCTACGAGCAGTACTTC
v_call: TRBV28
j_call: TRBJ2-7
clone_size: NA
d_call: TRBD1

cdr3_aa: CASRPESAEAFF
cdr3_nt: TGTGCCAGCAGACCGGAGAGCGCTGAAGCTTTCTTT
v_call: TRBV6-1
j_call: TRBJ1-1
clone_size: once
d_call: NA

cdr3_aa: CASSGLVAEAFF
cdr3_nt: TGTGCCAGCAGTGGGTTGGTAGCTGAAGCTTTCTTT
v_call: TRBV2
j_call: TRBJ1-1
clone_size: NA
d_call: NA

cdr3_aa: CASSLTGEVGGYTF
cdr3_nt: TGTGCCAGCAGCTTGACAGGGGAGGTCGGTGGCTACACCTTC
v_call: TRBV7-3
j_call: TRBJ1-2
clone_size: few
d_call: TRBD1

cdr3_aa: CASSPQTSGVGYTF
cdr3_nt: TGTGCCAGCAGCCCTCAAACATCGGGGGTTGGCTACACCTTC
v_call: TRBV7-9
j_call: TRBJ1-2
clone_size: NA
d_call: NA

cdr3_aa: CASSSRGGSSYNEQFF
cdr3_nt: TGTGCCAGCAGCTCGCGGGGCGGGAGCTCCTACAATGAGCAGTTCTTC
v_call: TRBV7-3
j_call: TRBJ2-1
clone_size: NA
d_call: TRBD2

cdr3_aa: CASSQYELAGTSSSYEQYF
cdr3_nt: TGTGCCAGCAGCCAATACGAGCTAGCGGGAACCTCGAGCTCCTACGAGCAGTACTTC
v_call: TRBV4-2
j_call: TRBJ2-7
clone_size: NA
d_call: TRBD2

cdr3_aa: CASSGGTGGRQFF
cdr3_nt: TGTGCCAGCAGCGGAGGGACAGGGGGCCGACAGTTCTTC
v_call: TRBV7-3
j_call: TRBJ2-1
clone_size: once
d_call: TRBD1

cdr3_aa: CASSSADRLEQYF
cdr3_nt: TGTGCCAGCAGTTCCGCAGACAGGCTCGAGCAGTACTTC
v_call: TRBV6-6
j_call: TRBJ2-7
clone_size: NA
d_call: NA

cdr3_aa: CASSSAGTGGREQFF
cdr3_nt: TGCGCCAGCAGCTCAGCCGGGACAGGGGGTCGTGAGCAGTTCTTC
v_call: TRBV5-1
j_call: TRBJ2-1
clone_size: NA
d_call: TRBD1

cdr3_aa: CASSLAGLAGETQYF
cdr3_nt: TGTGCCAGCAGCCTTGCCGGACTAGCCGGGGAGACCCAGTACTTC
v_call: TRBV14
j_call: TRBJ2-5
clone_size: NA
d_call: TRBD2

cdr3_aa: CASSPLTGAQETQYF
cdr3_nt: TGTGCCAGCAGCCCCCTTACAGGGGCCCAAGAGACCCAGTACTTC
v_call: TRBV7-9
j_call: TRBJ2-5
clone_size: NA
d_call: TRBD1

cdr3_aa: CASSEERQGGAFF
cdr3_nt: TGTGCCAGCAGTGAAGAAAGGCAGGGCGGAGCTTTCTTT
v_call: TRBV2
j_call: TRBJ1-1
clone_size: NA
d_call: NA

cdr3_aa: CASSLSEGGNTIYF
cdr3_nt: TGTGCCAGCAGTCTATCGGAGGGAGGAAACACCATATATTTT
v_call: TRBV2
j_call: TRBJ1-3
clone_size: NA
d_call: NA

cdr3_aa: CASSFSGKLEQYF
cdr3_nt: TGTGCCAGCAGCTTTAGCGGTAAGCTCGAGCAGTACTTC
v_call: TRBV7-2
j_call: TRBJ2-7
clone_size: NA
d_call: NA

cdr3_aa: CASRTLGANEAFF
cdr3_nt: TGTGCCAGCAGGACGCTGGGGGCTAATGAAGCTTTCTTT
v_call: TRBV6-1
j_call: TRBJ1-1
clone_size: NA
d_call: NA

cdr3_aa: CASSLVARGDTQYF
cdr3_nt: TGCGCCAGCAGCTTGGTCGCGCGGGGTGATACGCAGTATTTT
v_call: TRBV5-1
j_call: TRBJ2-3
clone_size: NA
d_call: NA

cdr3_aa: CASSLWTRGYTEAFF
cdr3_nt: TGTGCCAGCAGCTTATGGACCCGGGGTTACACTGAAGCTTTCTTT
v_call: TRBV7-9
j_call: TRBJ1-1
clone_size: NA
d_call: NA

cdr3_aa: CASSPSGQGSYGYTF
cdr3_nt: TGTGCCAGCTCACCCTCCGGACAGGGCAGTTATGGCTACACCTTC
v_call: TRBV18
j_call: TRBJ1-2
clone_size: NA
d_call: TRBD1

cdr3_aa: CASRALGGGSSYEQYF
cdr3_nt: TGTGCCAGTAGGGCCCTAGGGGGCGGTAGCTCCTACGAGCAGTACTTC
v_call: TRBV19
j_call: TRBJ2-7
clone_size: NA
d_call: TRBD1

cdr3_aa: CASSLTRSTDTQYF
cdr3_nt: TGTGCCAGCAGTTTGACTAGATCCACAGATACGCAGTATTTT
v_call: TRBV27
j_call: TRBJ2-3
clone_size: NA
d_call: NA

cdr3_aa: CASQTRQGSRYTF
cdr3_nt: TGCGCCAGTCAGACCCGACAGGGAAGTCGCTACACCTTC
v_call: TRBV5-1
j_call: TRBJ1-2
clone_size: NA
d_call: TRBD1

cdr3_aa: CASSLKPGQGNNEQFF
cdr3_nt: TGCGCCAGCAGCCTTAAGCCGGGACAGGGTAACAATGAGCAGTTCTTC
v_call: TRBV5-1
j_call: TRBJ2-1
clone_size: NA
d_call: TRBD1

cdr3_aa: CASSSYRGPPLNGYTF
cdr3_nt: TGTGCCAGCAGCTCGTACAGGGGGCCCCCTCTTAACGGCTACACCTTC
v_call: TRBV7-9
j_call: TRBJ1-2
clone_size: NA
d_call: TRBD1

cdr3_aa: CASSQGQREIRETQYF
cdr3_nt: TGCGCCAGCAGCCAAGGGCAGCGGGAGATTCGTGAGACCCAGTACTTC
v_call: TRBV4-1
j_call: TRBJ2-5
clone_size: NA
d_call: TRBD2